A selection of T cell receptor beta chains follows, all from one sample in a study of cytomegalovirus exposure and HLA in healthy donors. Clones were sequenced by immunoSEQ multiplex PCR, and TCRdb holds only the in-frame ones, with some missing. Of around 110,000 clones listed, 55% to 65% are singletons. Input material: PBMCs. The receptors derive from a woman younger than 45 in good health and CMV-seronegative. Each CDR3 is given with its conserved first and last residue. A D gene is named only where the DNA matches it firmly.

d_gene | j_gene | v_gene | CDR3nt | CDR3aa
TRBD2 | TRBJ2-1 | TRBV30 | TGTGCCTGGATTTCCGGACTAGCGGGAAAGCAGTTCTTC | CAWISGLAGKQFF
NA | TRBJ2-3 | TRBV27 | TGTGCCAGCAGTAGAGGGACTAGCACAGATACGCAGTATTTT | CASSRGTSTDTQYF
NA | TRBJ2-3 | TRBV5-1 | TGCGCCAGCAGCTTGAACAAGATAATCACAGATACGCAGTATTTT | CASSLNKIITDTQYF
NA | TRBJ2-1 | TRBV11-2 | TGTGCCAGCAGCTTAGATATTGGACAGCACAATGAGCAGTTCTTC | CASSLDIGQHNEQFF
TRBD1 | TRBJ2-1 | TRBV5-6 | TGTGCCAGCAACCTACAGGGGGCGGCTGAGCAGTTCTTC | CASNLQGAAEQFF
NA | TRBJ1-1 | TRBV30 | TGTGCCGGACCAGGGCCGGGCACTGAAGCTTTCTTT | CAGPGPGTEAFF
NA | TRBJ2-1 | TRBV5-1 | TGCGCCAGCAGCTTAGGCCCAACGACAGCCTCCTACAATGAGCAGTTCTTC | CASSLGPTTASYNEQFF
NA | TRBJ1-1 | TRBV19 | TGTGCCAGTAGTATAGATCTCGGGAACACTGAAGCTTTCTTT | CASSIDLGNTEAFF
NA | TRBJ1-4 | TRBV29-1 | TGCAGCGTGGAACGACCAGGGTTAACTAATGAAAAACTGTTTTTT | CSVERPGLTNEKLFF
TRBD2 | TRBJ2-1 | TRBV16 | TGTGCCAGCAGCCAAGGCGGGAGGAGGTCCTACAATGAGCAGTTCTTC | CASSQGGRRSYNEQFF